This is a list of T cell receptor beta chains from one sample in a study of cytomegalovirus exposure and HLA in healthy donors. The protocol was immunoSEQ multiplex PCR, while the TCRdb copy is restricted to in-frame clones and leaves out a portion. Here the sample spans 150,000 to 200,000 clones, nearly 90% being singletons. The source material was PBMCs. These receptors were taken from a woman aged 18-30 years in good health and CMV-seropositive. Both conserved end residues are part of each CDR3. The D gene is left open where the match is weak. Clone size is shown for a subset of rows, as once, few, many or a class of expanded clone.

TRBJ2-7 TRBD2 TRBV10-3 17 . TGTGCCATCAGTGAAGGGGGAAGCGGGAGGGCCCAATACGAGCAGTACTTC CAISEGGSGRAQYEQYF
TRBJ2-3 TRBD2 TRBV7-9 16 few TGTGCCAGCAGCTTAGTTTCCCTAGCGGGAGCCGATACGCAGTATTTT CASSLVSLAGADTQYF
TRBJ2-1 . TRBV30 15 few TGTGCCTGGGCGTCGGGAGAGGCCCATACCAATGAGCAGTTCTTC CAWASGEAHTNEQFF
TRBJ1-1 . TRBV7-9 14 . TGTGCCAGCAGCTTAGGAGCCATGAACACTGAAGCTTTCTTT CASSLGAMNTEAFF
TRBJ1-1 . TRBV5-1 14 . TGCGCCAGCACCAAATCAGAGGTTAACACTGAAGCTTTCTTT CASTKSEVNTEAFF
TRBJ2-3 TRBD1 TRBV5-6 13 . TGTGCCAGCGGAAGACAGGGAACAGATACGCAGTATTTT CASGRQGTDTQYF
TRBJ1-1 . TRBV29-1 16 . TGCAGCGTTGGTGGCGGGGCAGGGTCTTTGAACACTGAAGCTTTCTTT CSVGGGAGSLNTEAFF
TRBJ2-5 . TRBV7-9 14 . TGTGCCAGCAGCTACCTAACGCCCCAAGAGACCCAGTACTTC CASSYLTPQETQYF
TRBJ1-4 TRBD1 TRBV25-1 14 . TGTGCCAGCAGAAGGGGGCCCATCAATGAAAAACTGTTTTTT CASRRGPINEKLFF
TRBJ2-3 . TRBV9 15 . TGTGCCAGCAGCCCTCGACTAGGGGGCACAGATACGCAGTATTTT CASSPRLGGTDTQYF
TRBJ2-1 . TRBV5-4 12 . TGTGCCAGCAGCGGGGTGGGGACAGAGCAGTTCTTC CASSGVGTEQFF
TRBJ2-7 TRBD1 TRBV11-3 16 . TGTGCCAGCAGCTTAGATACGCGACAGGGTAGTATGGAGCAGTACTTC CASSLDTRQGSMEQYF
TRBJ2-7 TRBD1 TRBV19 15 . TGTGCCAGTAGTATCGGGCAGGGGGCATTCTACGAGCAGTACTTC CASSIGQGAFYEQYF
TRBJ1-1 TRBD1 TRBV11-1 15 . TGTGCCAGCAGCTTAGGGGTTGGGACAGAGCTTGAAGCTTTCTTT CASSLGVGTELEAFF
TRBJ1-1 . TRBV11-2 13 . TGTGCCAGCAGGCGGGGTTTGAACACTGAAGCTTTCTTT CASRRGLNTEAFF
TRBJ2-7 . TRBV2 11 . TGTGCCAGCAGTGAGAGATACGAGCAGTACTTC CASSERYEQYF
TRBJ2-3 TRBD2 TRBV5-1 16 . TGCGCCAGCAGCTTGGCAACTAGCGGGTACACAGATACGCAGTATTTT CASSLATSGYTDTQYF
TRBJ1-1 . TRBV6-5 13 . TGTGCCAGCAGGATCAGGGGGAACACTGAAGCTTTCTTT CASRIRGNTEAFF
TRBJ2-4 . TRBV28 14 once TGTGCCAGCACCCCGTCAGGAGCCAAAAACATTCAGTACTTC CASTPSGAKNIQYF
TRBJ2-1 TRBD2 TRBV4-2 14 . TGTGCCAGTAAACGACTAGCGGGAGTAAGTGAGCAGTTCTTC CASKRLAGVSEQFF
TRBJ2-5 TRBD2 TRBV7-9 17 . TGTGCCAGCAGCTTAGTCGGACTAGCGGGCTTCCAAGAGACCCAGTACTTC CASSLVGLAGFQETQYF
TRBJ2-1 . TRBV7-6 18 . TGTGCCAGCAGCCTAACAGTCGGGCTAGCAGGAACCTACAATGAGCAGTTCTTC CASSLTVGLAGTYNEQFF
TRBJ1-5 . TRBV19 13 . TGTGCCAGTAGTATACTGCGGGGTCAGCCCCAGCATTTT CASSILRGQPQHF
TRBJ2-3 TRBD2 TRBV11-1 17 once TGTGCCAGCAGCTTAGGGGTAGCGGGAGGTCGGATAGATACGCAGTATTTT CASSLGVAGGRIDTQYF
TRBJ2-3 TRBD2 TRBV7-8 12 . TGTGCCAGCACTAGCGGGAGAGATACGCAGTATTTT CASTSGRDTQYF
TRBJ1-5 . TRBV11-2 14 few TGTGCCAGCAGCTTAGGACATAGCAATCAGCCCCAGCATTTT CASSLGHSNQPQHF
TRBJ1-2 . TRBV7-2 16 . TGTGCCAGCAGCTCAGAACTCGCAGGGTATAACTATGGCTACACCTTC CASSSELAGYNYGYTF
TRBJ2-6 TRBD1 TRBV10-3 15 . TGTGCCATCAGCGGGACAGCCTCTGGGGCCAACGTCCTGACTTTC CAISGTASGANVLTF
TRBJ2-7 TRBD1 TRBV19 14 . TGTGCCAGTAGAGGGACAGGGACCTCCTACGAGCAGTACTTC CASRGTGTSYEQYF
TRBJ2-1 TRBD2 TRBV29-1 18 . TGCAGCGTTGCCTATACTGGACTAGCGGGATACTCCTACAATGAGCAGTTCTTC CSVAYTGLAGYSYNEQFF
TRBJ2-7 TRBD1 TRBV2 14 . TGTGCCAGCAATCCCCGGGACAGGGGAGGCGAGCAGTACTTC CASNPRDRGGEQYF
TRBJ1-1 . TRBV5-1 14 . TGCGCCAGCAGCTTGATCCCAGGGGTCACTGAAGCTTTCTTT CASSLIPGVTEAFF
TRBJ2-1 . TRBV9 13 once TGTGCCAGCAGCGTTTCTGCCTACAATGAGCAGTTCTTC CASSVSAYNEQFF
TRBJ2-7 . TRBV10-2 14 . TGCGCCAGCACTTTGGGCGGGATAGTACACGAGCAGTACTTC CASTLGGIVHEQYF
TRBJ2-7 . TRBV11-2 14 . TGTGCCAGCAGCGCCTCCGGAGTTTCCTACGAGCAGTACTTC CASSASGVSYEQYF
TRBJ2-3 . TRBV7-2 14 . TGTGCCAGCAGCTTATACGGGGTAACAGATACGCAGTATTTT CASSLYGVTDTQYF
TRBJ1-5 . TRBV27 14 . TGTGCCAGCAGTTTCGCAGGGGGCAATCAGCCCCAGCATTTT CASSFAGGNQPQHF
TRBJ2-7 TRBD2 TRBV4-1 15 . TGCGCCAGCAGCCAAGGACTAGCGGGAGGTTACGAGCAGTACTTC CASSQGLAGGYEQYF
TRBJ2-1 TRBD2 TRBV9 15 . TGTGCCAGCAGCCCCACAGCGGGAGGTTACAATGAGCAGTTCTTC CASSPTAGGYNEQFF
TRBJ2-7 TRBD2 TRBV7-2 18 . TGTGCCAGCAGCTTACGGGGACTAGCGGGAGGGCCTTCCTACGAGCAGTACTTC CASSLRGLAGGPSYEQYF
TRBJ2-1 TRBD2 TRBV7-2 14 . TGTGCCAGCAGCTTAAGTACGGGGGGGAGTGAGCAGTTCTTC CASSLSTGGSEQFF
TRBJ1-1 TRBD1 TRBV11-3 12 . TGTGCCAGCAGCTCAGGGGGCACTGAAGCTTTCTTT CASSSGGTEAFF
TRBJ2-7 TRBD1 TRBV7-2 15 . TGTGCCAGCAGCTTAGTTCCCGGGACAGGGTACGAGCAGTACTTC CASSLVPGTGYEQYF
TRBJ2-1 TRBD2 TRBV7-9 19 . TGTGCCAGCAGCTCTGGACTAGCGGGAGGCTTAAGCTCCTACAATGAGCAGTTCTTC CASSSGLAGGLSSYNEQFF
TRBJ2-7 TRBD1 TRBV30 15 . TGTGCCTGGAGTATCGGACAGGGGAGCTCCTACGAGCAGTACTTC CAWSIGQGSSYEQYF
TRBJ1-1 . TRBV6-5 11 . TGTGCCAGCAGTTACCTCCTTGAAGCTTTCTTT CASSYLLEAFF
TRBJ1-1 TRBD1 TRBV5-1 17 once TGCGCCAGCAGCTTCGACAGGGGGCAAGGGATGAACACTGAAGCTTTCTTT CASSFDRGQGMNTEAFF
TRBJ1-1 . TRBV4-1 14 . TGCGCCAGCAGCCAAGTTGCAGAGAACACTGAAGCTTTCTTT CASSQVAENTEAFF
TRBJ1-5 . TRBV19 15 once TGTGCCAGTAGGCTACAGCTTTATAGCAATCAGCCCCAGCATTTT CASRLQLYSNQPQHF
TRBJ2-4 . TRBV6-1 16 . TGTGCCAGCAGTGAATCGGGGATTCTGGCCAAAAACATTCAGTACTTC CASSESGILAKNIQYF
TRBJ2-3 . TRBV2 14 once TGTGCCAGCTGGAGGGGTATGTCGACAGATACGCAGTATTTT CASWRGMSTDTQYF
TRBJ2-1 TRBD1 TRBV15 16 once TGTGCCACCAGCAGAGATCTCCGGGACAGGGGCAATGAGCAGTTCTTC CATSRDLRDRGNEQFF
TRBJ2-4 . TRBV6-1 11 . TGTTGGGCGGGATCTAAAAACATTCAGTACTTC CWAGSKNIQYF
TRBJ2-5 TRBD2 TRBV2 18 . TGTGCCAGCGATTTGGGACTAGCGGGAGGGCAGTACCAAGAGACCCAGTACTTC CASDLGLAGGQYQETQYF